This TCR beta chain was found in a study of cytomegalovirus exposure and HLA in healthy donors. General study findings and limits: Sequencing depth roughly uniform across donors was assumed in presence/absence analyses. Most TCR sequences proved rare, with some public TCRs found in many donors.

13 Jbeta primers and 60 Vbeta primers were used for the PCR. Some clones are missing from TCRdb's copy, which holds only in-frame ones; the method was immunoSEQ multiplex PCR. The sample consists of roughly 120,000 clones, around 70% of them appearing once. Concerning this clone: Antigen specificity is unknown.

The donors were healthy bone marrow donors. Though probably carrying unrecorded immune exposures, donors were nominally healthy at sampling. This CDR3 region has 18 residues. Germline V lookup: CDR1 SGHVS, CDR2 FQNEAQ. V shed 2 bases, J shed 4 bases, and the junction held 13 bases outside the gene matches. The genes are TRBV7-8 and TRBJ2-3, with 9 bases identical to TRBD1. Sequencing was done on a sample of PBMCs. This TCR derives from a woman aged 50 to 60 in good health and CMV-seropositive. CDR3 bases: TGTGCCAGCAGCTTAAGGAGTGGCGACAGGGGGTTTCCAGATACGCAGTATTTT. Translation: CASSLRSGDRGFPDTQYF.